These 10 T cell receptor beta chains were all obtained from the same sample, sequenced in a study of control samples from healthy donors and cancer patients. Data came from immunoSEQ multiplex PCR; TCRdb stores just in-frame clones and leaves some out. This repertoire includes under 200,000 clones. Sequencing was performed on blood. Every receptor here comes from a woman aged 25 to 39 in good health.

The genes are TRBV5-1 and TRBJ1-2; D ambiguous. The CDR3 covers 15 residues. V was shortened by 0 bases and J by 4 bases, with 13 bases between the two germline ends. Per germline, CDR1 SGHRS and CDR2 YFSETQ. The CDR3 DNA is TGCGCCAGCAGCTTGGCCGTCGGGCTGATCTATGGCTACACCTTC. It encodes CASSLAVGLIYGYTF. The variable domain in full, with the rest retrieved from reference TRBV5-1 and TRBJ1-2, is KAGVTQTPRYLIKTRGQQVTLSCSPISGHRSVSWYQQTPGQGLQFLFEYFSETQRNKGNFPGRFSGRQFSNSRSEMNVSTLELGDSALYLCASSLAVGLIYGYTFGSGTRLTVV.

The rearrangement links TRBV7-8 to TRBJ2-1; 15 bases fit TRBD2. J lost 7 bases, V lost 5 bases, and 6 bases had no gene match. CDR1 is SGHVS, CDR2 FQNEAQ, per germline. CDR3 length equals 16 residues. The CDR3 is CASSPGLAGGLNEQFF. The CDR3 DNA is TGTGCCAGCAGCCCCGGACTAGCGGGGGGGCTTAATGAGCAGTTCTTC. Together with reference TRBV7-8 and TRBJ2-1, the CDR3 gives the full variable domain: GAGVSQSPRYKVAKRGQDVALRCDPISGHVSLFWYQQALGQGPEFLTYFQNEAQLDKSGLPSDRFFAERPEGSVSTLKIQRTQQEDSAVYLCASSPGLAGGLNEQFFGPGTRLTVL.

This chain links TRBV30 with TRBJ1-6; the D gene is possibly TRBD1 (6 bases). V lost 0 bases to trimming and J lost 10 bases, with 10 bases between them. The CDR3 contains 13 residues. Germline CDR1 is GTSNPN and CDR2 is SVGIG (reference sequence). CDR3 nucleotides: TGTGCCTGGAGTGTACAGGGAAGATCACCCCTCCACTTT. Its translation is CAWSVQGRSPLHF.

The V gene is TRBV28, the J gene TRBJ1-2; D is unresolved. Germline lookup yields CDR1 MDHEN and CDR2 SYDVKM. Trimming removed 2 bases from V and 13 bases from J, with 11 bases in between. This CDR3 is 11 amino acids long. CDR3 protein: CASSLLGTGTF. The CDR3 coding sequence is TGTGCCAGCAGTTTACTGGGAACTGGCACCTTC.

This sequence joins TRBV27 and TRBJ1-1; TRBD1 is a possible D gene (5 bases). CDR3 size: 15 residues. Germline V gene lookup returns CDR1 MNHEY and CDR2 SMNVEV (reference sequence). Trimming removed 8 bases from V and 4 bases from J, with 20 bases in between. The CDR3 reads CASSSKGSDRTEAFF. Written as DNA, the CDR3 is TGTGCCAGCTCTTCTAAGGGGTCCGATCGCACTGAAGCTTTCTTT.

The DNA of the CDR3 is TGTGCCAGCTCACCCAACAGGGAATTTAACACTGAAGCTTTCTTT. The encoded protein is CASSPNREFNTEAFF. The V call is TRBV18, the J call TRBJ1-1, with D possibly matching TRBD1 (6 bases). The CDR3 extends over 15 amino acids. V dropped 3 bases and J dropped 2 bases, with 13 bases sitting between them. Per germline, CDR1 KGHSH and CDR2 LQKENI.

V usage is TRBV28 and J usage is TRBJ1-5; the match to TRBD1 covers 9 bases. The CDR3 covers 15 residues. The V gene's germline CDR1 is MDHEN and CDR2 SYDVKM. The ends lost 7 bases at V and 4 bases at J; junction bases unmatched: 8. In DNA, the CDR3 is TGTGCCAGCACCCCCGGGACAGGGAGAAATCAGCCCCAGCATTTT. Protein: CASTPGTGRNQPQHF.

This sequence joins TRBV3-1 (or the pseudogene TRBV3-2) and TRBJ1-6, with D unresolved. Trimming pared 4 bases from V and 6 bases from J, leaving 16 bases between. The V gene's germline CDR1 is LGHDT and CDR2 YNNKEL (reference sequence). The CDR3 extends over 16 amino acids. Here the CDR3 reads CASSLLGGKGNSPLHF. CDR3 DNA: TGTGCCAGCAGCCTACTCGGTGGTAAGGGTAATTCACCCCTCCACTTT.

The rearrangement joins TRBV7-9 to TRBJ1-6; D is uncertain. Trimming took off 1 base at V and 0 bases at J, with 10 bases between the two ends. CDR3 length: 17 amino acids. CDR1 is SEHNR, CDR2 FQNEAQ, per germline (reference sequence). CDR3 region: CASSLVGGSSYNSPLHF. In DNA, the CDR3 is TGTGCCAGCAGCTTAGTGGGCGGTAGCTCCTATAATTCACCCCTCCACTTT.

The V and J genes are TRBV7-2 and TRBJ2-3; 8 nucleotides match TRBD2. V shed 4 bases and J 7 bases; nucleotides not matched to a gene: 16. Germline V gene data show CDR1 as SGHTA and CDR2 as FQGNSA. There are 17 residues in the CDR3. As DNA, the CDR3 is TGTGCCAGCAGCTACTTAGCGGGGAGCTCAAGGGGGAATACGCAGTATTTT. Protein: CASSYLAGSSRGNTQYF.